The present T cell receptor beta chain was sequenced within a study of CD8+ T cells in alopecia areata. Whole-study findings and limits: The study also sequences resident alphabeta T cells of normal skin in scalp samples. Researchers say the link of baseline CD8+ expansion to response remains uncertain, with one nonresponder.

Reverse transcribed after extraction, RNA yielded cDNA as the sequencing template. Method: immunoSEQ multiplex PCR; TCRdb's copy keeps in-frame clones and lacks some. Among some 120,000 clones, roughly 50% were seen once, and the ten largest hold 12%. The CDR3 is 13 amino acids. Trimming stripped 3 bases from V and 0 bases from J, with 5 bases between. Looked up from germline, CDR1 is LNHDA and CDR2 is SQIVND (reference sequence). In regard to this clone: Antigen unknown.

The treatment here: oral pan-JAK inhibitor, 5-10 mg twice daily. This clonotype was obtained from a human donor with alopecia areata. The V call is TRBV19, the J call TRBJ1-1; D is ambiguous. The sample in question was CD8+ T cells sorted from blood, obtained at week 24, from a patient treated with tofacitinib. CDR3 nucleotides: TGTGCCAGTAGTATCGTCTTGAACACTGAAGCTTTCTTT. It specifies CASSIVLNTEAFF.